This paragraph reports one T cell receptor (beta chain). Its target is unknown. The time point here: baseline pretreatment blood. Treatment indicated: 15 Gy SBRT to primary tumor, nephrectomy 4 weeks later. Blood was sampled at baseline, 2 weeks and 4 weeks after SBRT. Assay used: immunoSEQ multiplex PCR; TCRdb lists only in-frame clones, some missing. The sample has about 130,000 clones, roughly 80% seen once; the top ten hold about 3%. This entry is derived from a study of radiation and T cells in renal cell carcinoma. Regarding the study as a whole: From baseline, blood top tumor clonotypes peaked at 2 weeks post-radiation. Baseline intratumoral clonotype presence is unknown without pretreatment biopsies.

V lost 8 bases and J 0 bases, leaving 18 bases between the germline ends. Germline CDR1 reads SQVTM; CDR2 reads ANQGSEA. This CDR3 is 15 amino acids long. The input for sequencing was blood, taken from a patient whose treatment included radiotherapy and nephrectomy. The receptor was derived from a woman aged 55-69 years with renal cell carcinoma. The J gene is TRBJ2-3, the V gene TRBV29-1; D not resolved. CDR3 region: CSCILAPASTDTQYF. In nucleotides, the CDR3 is TGCAGCTGTATTCTGGCACCTGCTAGCACAGATACGCAGTATTTT.